The T cell receptor (beta chain) under discussion was sequenced for a study of shared clonotypes between healthy human individuals. Profiling relied on immunoSEQ multiplex PCR, and the TCRdb table lists in-frame clones only, not all of them. The sample includes 950,000 to 1,300,000 clones, roughly 80% of them seen just once. Notes on this clone: Its target is unknown.

J was trimmed by 6 bases and V by 5 bases; bases with no gene match: 8. The CDR3 totals 14 residues. The germline CDR1 and CDR2 sequences are SGHRS and YFSETQ. General study points: Owing to a small donor count, the genetic and exposure-history diversity represented was limited.

The source material was memory CD4+ T cells sorted from blood. Indicated subset: CD45RA-negative fraction. This receptor was obtained from a man aged 18 to 35 in good health. V gene TRBV5-1 combines with J gene TRBJ1-3, with 7 bases lining up with TRBD1. The CDR3 DNA sequence: TGCGCCAGCAGAGCCGGACAGGAGATAAACACCATATATTTT. This gives the protein CASRAGQEINTIYF. Using reference TRBV5-1 and TRBJ1-3 for the parts outside the CDR3, the full variable domain is KAGVTQTPRYLIKTRGQQVTLSCSPISGHRSVSWYQQTPGQGLQFLFEYFSETQRNKGNFPGRFSGRQFSNSRSEMNVSTLELGDSALYLCASRAGQEINTIYFGEGSWLTVV.